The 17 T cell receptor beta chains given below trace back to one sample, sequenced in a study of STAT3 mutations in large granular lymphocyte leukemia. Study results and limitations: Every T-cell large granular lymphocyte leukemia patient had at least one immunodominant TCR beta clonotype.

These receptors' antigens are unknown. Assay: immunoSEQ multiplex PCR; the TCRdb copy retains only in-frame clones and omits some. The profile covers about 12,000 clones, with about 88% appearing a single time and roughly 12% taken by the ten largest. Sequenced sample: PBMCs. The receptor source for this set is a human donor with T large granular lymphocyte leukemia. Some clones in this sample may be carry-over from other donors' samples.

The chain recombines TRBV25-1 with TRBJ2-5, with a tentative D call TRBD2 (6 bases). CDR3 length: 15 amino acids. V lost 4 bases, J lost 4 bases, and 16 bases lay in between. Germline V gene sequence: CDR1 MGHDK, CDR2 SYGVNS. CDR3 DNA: TGTGCCAGCAGTGCTGGTAGGTTGGGAGGAGAGACCCAGTACTTC. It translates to CASSAGRLGGETQYF.

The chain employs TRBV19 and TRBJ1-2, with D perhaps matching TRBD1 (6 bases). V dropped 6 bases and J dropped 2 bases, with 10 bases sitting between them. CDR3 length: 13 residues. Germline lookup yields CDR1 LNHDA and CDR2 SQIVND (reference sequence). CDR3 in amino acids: CASSADRNYGYTF. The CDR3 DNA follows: TGTGCCAGTAGCGCCGACAGGAACTATGGCTACACCTTC.

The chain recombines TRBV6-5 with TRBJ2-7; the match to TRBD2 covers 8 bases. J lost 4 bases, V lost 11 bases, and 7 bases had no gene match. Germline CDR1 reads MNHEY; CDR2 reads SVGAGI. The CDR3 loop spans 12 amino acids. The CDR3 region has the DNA TGTGCCTCGGGGGGGACACCTTACGAGCAGTACTTC. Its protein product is CASGGTPYEQYF.

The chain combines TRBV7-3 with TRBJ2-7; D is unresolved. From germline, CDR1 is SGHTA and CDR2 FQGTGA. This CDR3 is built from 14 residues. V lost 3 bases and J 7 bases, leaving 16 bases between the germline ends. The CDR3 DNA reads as TGTGCCAGCAGCTTGGACCACCGGCTAGGAGAGCAGTACTTC. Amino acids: CASSLDHRLGEQYF.

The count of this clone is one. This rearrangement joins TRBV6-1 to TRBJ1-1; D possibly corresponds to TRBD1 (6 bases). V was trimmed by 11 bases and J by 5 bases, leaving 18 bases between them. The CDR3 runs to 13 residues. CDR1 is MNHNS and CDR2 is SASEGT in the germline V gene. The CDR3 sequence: CAVWDKGWTEAFF. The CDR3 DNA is TGTGCCGTCTGGGACAAGGGGTGGACTGAAGCTTTCTTT.

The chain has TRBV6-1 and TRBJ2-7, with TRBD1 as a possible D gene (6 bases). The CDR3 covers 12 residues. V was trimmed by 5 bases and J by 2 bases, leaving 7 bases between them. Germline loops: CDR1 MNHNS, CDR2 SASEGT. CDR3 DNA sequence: TGTGCCAGCAGTAGGACAGCCTACGAGCAGTACGTC. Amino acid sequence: CASSRTAYEQYV.

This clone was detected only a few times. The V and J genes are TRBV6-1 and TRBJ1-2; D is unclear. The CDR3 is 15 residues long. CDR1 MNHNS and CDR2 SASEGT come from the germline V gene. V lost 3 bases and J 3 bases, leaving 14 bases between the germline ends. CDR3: CASSDYGLVDYGYTF. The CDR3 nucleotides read TGTGCCAGCAGTGACTACGGGTTAGTGGACTATGGCTACACCTTC.

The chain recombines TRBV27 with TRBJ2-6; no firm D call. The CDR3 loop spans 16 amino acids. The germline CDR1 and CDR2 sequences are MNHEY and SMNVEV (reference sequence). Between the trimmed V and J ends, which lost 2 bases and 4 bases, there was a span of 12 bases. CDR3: CASSLVRLAGANVLTF. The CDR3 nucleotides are TGTGCCAGCAGTTTAGTCCGACTGGCGGGGGCCAACGTCCTGACTTTC.

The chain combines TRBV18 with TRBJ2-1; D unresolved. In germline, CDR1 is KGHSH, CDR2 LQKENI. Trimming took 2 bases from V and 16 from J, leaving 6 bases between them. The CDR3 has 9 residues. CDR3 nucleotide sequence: TGTGCCAGCTCACCATTAGTTTTCTTC. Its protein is CASSPLVFF.

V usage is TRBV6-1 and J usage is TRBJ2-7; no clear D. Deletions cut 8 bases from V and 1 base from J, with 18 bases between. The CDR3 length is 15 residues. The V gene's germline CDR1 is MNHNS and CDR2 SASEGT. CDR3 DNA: TGTGCCAGCCTTCGGGTCCTCCCCAATTCCTACGAGCAGTACTTC. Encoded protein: CASLRVLPNSYEQYF.

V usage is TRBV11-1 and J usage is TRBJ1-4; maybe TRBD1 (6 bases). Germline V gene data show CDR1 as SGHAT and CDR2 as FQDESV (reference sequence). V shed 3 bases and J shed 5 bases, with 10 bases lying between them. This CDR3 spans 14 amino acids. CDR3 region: CASSFNRANEKLFF. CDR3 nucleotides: TGTGCCAGCAGCTTCAACAGGGCCAATGAAAAACTGTTTTTT.

In DNA form, the CDR3 reads TGTGCCAGCAGCTTGGGGGGTGAGGGCTACACCTTC. The encoded protein is CASSLGGEGYTF. The chain is built from TRBV7-6 and TRBJ1-2, with D maybe TRBD1 (5 bases). The CDR3 contains 12 residues. The V and J ends lost 3 bases and 8 bases respectively, with 10 bases between them. Germline V gives CDR1 SGHVS, CDR2 FNYEAQ.

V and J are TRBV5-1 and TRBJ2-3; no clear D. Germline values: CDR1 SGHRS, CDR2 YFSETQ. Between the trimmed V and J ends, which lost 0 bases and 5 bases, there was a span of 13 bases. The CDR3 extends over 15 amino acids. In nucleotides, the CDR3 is TGCGCCAGCAGCTTGGATCGGCCCCCAGGAGATACGCAGTATTTT. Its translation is CASSLDRPPGDTQYF. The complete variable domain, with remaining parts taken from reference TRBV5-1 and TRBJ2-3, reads KAGVTQTPRYLIKTRGQQVTLSCSPISGHRSVSWYQQTPGQGLQFLFEYFSETQRNKGNFPGRFSGRQFSNSRSEMNVSTLELGDSALYLCASSLDRPPGDTQYFGPGTRLTVL.

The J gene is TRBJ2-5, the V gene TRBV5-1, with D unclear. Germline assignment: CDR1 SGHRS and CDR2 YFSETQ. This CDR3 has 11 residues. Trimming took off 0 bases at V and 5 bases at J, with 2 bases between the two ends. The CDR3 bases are TGCGCCAGCAGCTTGGAGGAGACCCAGTACTTC. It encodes CASSLEETQYF.

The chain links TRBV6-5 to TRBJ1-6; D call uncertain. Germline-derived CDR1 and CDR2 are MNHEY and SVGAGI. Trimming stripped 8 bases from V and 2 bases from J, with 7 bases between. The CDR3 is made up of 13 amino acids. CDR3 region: CASAGTYNSPLHF. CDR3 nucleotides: TGTGCCAGCGCGGGTACCTATAATTCACCCCTCCACTTT.

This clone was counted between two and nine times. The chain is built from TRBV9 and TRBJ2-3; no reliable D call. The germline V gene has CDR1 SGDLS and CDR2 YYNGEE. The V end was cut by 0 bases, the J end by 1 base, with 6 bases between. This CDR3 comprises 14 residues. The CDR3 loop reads CASSVEVGTDTQYF. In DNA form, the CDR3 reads TGTGCCAGCAGCGTAGAGGTAGGCACAGATACGCAGTATTTT.

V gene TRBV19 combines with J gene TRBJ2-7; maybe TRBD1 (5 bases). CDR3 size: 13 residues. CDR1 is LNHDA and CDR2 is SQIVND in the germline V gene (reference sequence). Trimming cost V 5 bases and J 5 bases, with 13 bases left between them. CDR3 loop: CASSPVTGHEQYF. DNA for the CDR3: TGTGCCAGTAGTCCCGTAACAGGTCACGAGCAGTACTTC.